These T cell receptor beta chains were read from a single sample in a study of tumor-infiltrating lymphocytes in oesophageal squamous cell carcinoma. TCRdb redid the calling of the PCR reads with MiXCR, one entry per CDR3 protein. The sample lists 15,000 to 20,000 distinct CDR3 sequences; roughly two fifths were seen once. Sample: esophageal tumor tissue. These receptors all come from a male donor with esophageal squamous cell carcinoma. CDR3s include the opening cysteine and the closing phenylalanine or tryptophan. Each record gives: clone size, V gene, J gene, D gene, CDR3 protein, CDR3 DNA. D genes are given only for firm matches. Some rows mark clone size as missing; the rest say once, few, many or name a class of expanded clone.

many	TRBV28	TRBJ1-5	TRBD1	CASSPQGDQPQHF	TGTGCCAGCAGCCCACAGGGGGATCAGCCCCAGCATTTT
many	TRBV12-3/TRBV12-4	TRBJ2-6	.	CASSFLGTELWLHLRF	.
.	TRBV7-2	TRBJ1-1	.	CASSLQVAAFF	TGTGCCAGCAGCTTACAGGTAGCGGCTTTCTTT
many	TRBV24-1	TRBJ1-5	.	CATSDRENEPQHF	TGTGCCACCAGTGATAGGGAAAATGAGCCCCAGCATTTT
few	TRBV7-3	TRBJ2-1	TRBD1	CASSSPDREEQFF	TGTGCCAGCAGCTCCCCGGACAGGGAAGAGCAGTTCTTC
.	TRBV6-2/TRBV6-3	TRBJ2-1	TRBD1	CASSYWGQGYEQFF	TGTGCCAGCAGTTACTGGGGACAGGGGTACGAGCAGTTCTTC
many	TRBV11-2	TRBJ2-6	.	CASSLTGAAWLHLRF	.
few	TRBV7-2	TRBJ2-3	TRBD2	CASSPQAGATDTQYF	TGTGCCAGCAGCCCACAAGCGGGAGCCACAGATACGCAGTATTTT
medium-sized	TRBV7-7	TRBJ2-7	TRBD1	CASSPGQGGEQYF	TGTGCTAGCAGCCCGGGACAGGGTGGGGAGCAGTACTTC
.	TRBV6-6	TRBJ2-1	TRBD2	CASSPLRSGSNEQFF	TGTGCCAGCAGTCCGCTACGAAGCGGGAGCAATGAGCAGTTCTTC
.	TRBV7-2	TRBJ2-3	TRBD2	CASSSGTTRTDTQYF	TGTGCCAGCAGCTCCGGGACTACCCGCACAGATACGCAGTATTTT
.	TRBV7-3	TRBJ2-4	TRBD2	CASSFTQPLREGQLAKNIQYF	TGTGCCAGCAGCTTCACACAACCTTTGCGGGAGGGCCAGCTAGCCAAAAACATTCAGTACTTC
.	TRBV12-3/TRBV12-4	TRBJ2-2	TRBD1	CASSSGTGGTGELFF	TGTGCCAGCAGTTCCGGGACAGGGGGCACCGGGGAGCTGTTTTTT
many	TRBV6-1	TRBJ1-2	TRBD1	CASRDPGQGEEGYTF	TGTGCCAGCAGAGACCCGGGACAGGGGGAAGAGGGCTACACCTTC
many	TRBV11-2	TRBJ2-3	.	CASTPGGGGTDTQYF	TGTGCCAGCACCCCAGGGGGGGGGGGCACAGATACGCAGTATTTT
few	TRBV28	TRBJ1-5	.	CASSLSGSNQPQHF	TGTGCCAGCAGTTTATCGGGAAGCAATCAGCCCCAGCATTTT
.	TRBV7-6	TRBJ2-6	.	CAIRDGEGANVLTF	TGTGCTATCAGGGATGGTGAGGGGGCCAACGTCCTGACTTTC
many	TRBV19	TRBJ2-1	TRBD1	CASMPGQTYNEQFF	TGTGCCAGTATGCCGGGACAGACCTACAATGAGCAGTTCTTC
.	TRBV2	TRBJ2-7	.	CASKSDSGYEQYF	TGTGCCAGCAAGTCTGACTCGGGCTACGAGCAGTACTTC
.	TRBV24-1	TRBJ2-5	.	CATSDPGETQYF	TGTGCCACCAGTGATCCGGGAGAGACCCAGTACTTC
.	TRBV10-3	TRBJ2-1	TRBD2	CATAGVSYNEQFF	TGTGCCACAGCGGGAGTCTCCTACAATGAGCAGTTCTTC
.	TRBV7-6	TRBJ2-1	TRBD2	CASSPRTSGEQFF	TGTGCTAGCAGCCCTAGGACTAGCGGTGAGCAGTTCTTC
.	TRBV7-2	TRBJ2-1	TRBD2	CASSFLAGRGANEQFF	TGTGCCAGCAGCTTCCTAGCGGGCCGTGGGGCCAATGAGCAGTTCTTC
.	TRBV7-4	TRBJ2-1	TRBD1	CASSFRPGTEYNEQFF	TGTGCCAGCAGTTTCCGCCCCGGGACAGAGTACAATGAGCAGTTCTTC
.	TRBV7-2	TRBJ2-7	TRBD1	CASSSTGYEQYF	TGTGCCAGCAGCTCGACAGGGTACGAGCAGTACTTC
many	TRBV27	TRBJ1-2	.	CASSPRGLGGYTF	TGTGCCAGCAGTCCGCGGGGGCTAGGTGGCTACACCTTC
.	TRBV9	TRBJ2-2	TRBD1	CASNPGQGNTGELFF	TGTGCCAGCAACCCGGGACAGGGTAACACCGGGGAGCTGTTTTTT
.	TRBV12-3/TRBV12-4	TRBJ2-1	TRBD2	CASSLSGTYEQFF	TGTGCCAGCAGTTTAAGCGGGACCTATGAGCAGTTCTTC
many	TRBV5-1	TRBJ1-5	TRBD1	CASSSGQGGNQPQHF	TGCGCCAGCAGCTCGGGACAGGGAGGCAATCAGCCCCAGCATTTT
few	TRBV7-6	TRBJ2-1	TRBD2	CASSTSSGGQFF	TGTGCCAGCAGCACCAGTAGCGGGGGGCAGTTCTTC
many	TRBV2	TRBJ2-3	.	CASRETSGQADTQYF	TGTGCCAGCAGGGAAACTAGCGGACAGGCAGATACGCAGTATTTT
many	TRBV5-1	TRBJ1-5	.	CASSLGPDSNQPQHF	TGCGCCAGCAGCTTGGGTCCTGATAGCAATCAGCCCCAGCATTTT